A single sample gave rise to the 14 T cell receptor beta chains below, sequenced in a study of shared clonotypes between healthy human individuals. This table comes from immunoSEQ multiplex PCR, and its TCRdb copy is limited to in-frame clones, with some not included. The sample shows under 130,000 clones, about 67% of them seen only once. Sequencing used memory CD8+ T cells sorted from blood. Documented subset: CD45RO+ cells pooled with CCR7-negative TemRA cells. These TCRs come from a woman aged 30 to 39 in good health.

This chain uses TRBV7-8 with TRBJ2-7; 8 bases are shared with TRBD1. Germline CDR1 SGHVS, CDR2 FQNEAQ. V shed 5 bases and J 1 base; nucleotides not matched to a gene: 7. CDR3 length: 15 residues. The CDR3 sequence is CASSPGQGPSYEQYF. CDR3 in DNA: TGTGCCAGCAGCCCTGGACAGGGACCTTCCTACGAGCAGTACTTC.

The chain links TRBV6-4 to TRBJ2-7, with D possibly TRBD2 on 6 matching bases. The V end lost 5 bases, the J end lost 1 base, and 9 bases lay between the germline ends. In germline, CDR1 is MRHNA, CDR2 SNTAGT. CDR3 length: 13 amino acids. The CDR3 nucleotides read TGTGCCAGCAGTCCTAGCGCGTCCTACGAGCAGTACTTC. Translation: CASSPSASYEQYF.

The chain is built from TRBV7-9 and TRBJ2-6; 7 bases fit TRBD1. Losses at the gene ends were 2 bases for V and 11 bases for J; bases not matched to a gene: 6. CDR1 is SEHNR, CDR2 FQNEAQ, per germline (reference sequence). The CDR3 has 14 amino acids. The CDR3 DNA is TGTGCCAGCAGCTTAAGACAGGGCATAGACGTCCTGACTTTC. This gives the protein CASSLRQGIDVLTF.

This clone was picked up many times. The genes are TRBV6-1 and TRBJ1-5, with D uncertain. Germline CDR1 MNHNS, CDR2 SASEGT. This CDR3 contains 15 residues. V lost 1 base and J 1 base, leaving 8 bases between the germline ends. The CDR3 protein is CASSEGPGSNQPQHF. In DNA form, the CDR3 reads TGTGCCAGCAGTGAAGGCCCGGGGAGCAATCAGCCCCAGCATTTT.

The V call is TRBV5-1, the J call TRBJ2-5, with D perhaps TRBD2 (6 bases). Deletions cut 1 base from V and 0 bases from J, with 22 bases between. Germline V gene data show CDR1 as SGHRS and CDR2 as YFSETQ. The length of the CDR3 is 19 residues. CDR3 amino acids: CASSLSKGRRDPYQETQYF. The CDR3 coding sequence is TGCGCCAGCAGCTTGTCCAAAGGTCGGCGGGACCCGTACCAAGAGACCCAGTACTTC.

Written as DNA, the CDR3 is TGTGCCAGCAGCCTTGGACAGGCTGTAGGTGGCTACACCTTC. Amino acids: CASSLGQAVGGYTF. The rearrangement uses TRBV7-2 and TRBJ1-2; 7 bases map to TRBD1. The CDR3 runs to 14 residues. Germline V gene sequence: CDR1 SGHTA, CDR2 FQGNSA. Unmatched junction bases numbered 10, after V lost 5 bases and J lost 7 bases.

This clone was observed a handful of times. The V and J genes are TRBV27 and TRBJ2-7; the D gene is possibly TRBD2 (6 bases). V lost 2 bases, J lost 6 bases, and 8 bases lay in between. The germline CDR1 and CDR2 sequences are MNHEY and SMNVEV (reference sequence). This CDR3 region has 12 residues. Written as DNA, the CDR3 is TGTGCCAGCAGTTTAGGAGGGCTCGAGCAGTACTTC. Protein: CASSLGGLEQYF.

In this sample, this clone turned up many times. The chain has TRBV28 and TRBJ2-5; D possibly matches TRBD1 or TRBD2 (5 bases each). Trimming removed 7 bases from V and 3 bases from J, with 18 bases in between. CDR3 length: 15 residues. Germline-derived CDR1 and CDR2 are MDHEN and SYDVKM. The CDR3 reads CASIPNNGAKETQYF. CDR3 bases: TGTGCCAGCATTCCCAACAACGGGGCGAAAGAGACCCAGTACTTC.

The table lists this clone with a count of one. The J gene is TRBJ2-7, the V gene TRBV7-9; D is perhaps TRBD1 (6 bases). This CDR3 contains 13 residues. Germline V CDR1 and CDR2: SEHNR, FQNEAQ (reference sequence). The V and J ends lost 5 bases and 6 bases respectively, with 14 bases between them. This CDR3 reads CASSPQQGFEQYF. The CDR3 DNA is TGTGCCAGCAGCCCCCAACAGGGCTTCGAGCAGTACTTC.

The rearrangement joins TRBV7-9 to TRBJ1-3, with a tentative D call TRBD1 (6 bases). CDR3 length: 15 residues. V lost 2 bases and J lost 4, with 12 bases in between. Germline values: CDR1 SEHNR, CDR2 FQNEAQ (reference sequence). The CDR3 region has the DNA TGTGCCAGCAGCTTAACCACAGGGCGGGGAAACACCATATATTTT. It codes for CASSLTTGRGNTIYF.

This clone is judged medium-sized. The chain is built from TRBV27 and TRBJ2-5, with 7 bases fitting TRBD1. V lost 5 bases and J lost 7; bases outside the gene matches: 10. The CDR3 extends over 14 amino acids. Germline lookup yields CDR1 MNHEY and CDR2 SMNVEV (reference sequence). The DNA for the CDR3 is TGTGCCAGCAGTCCATGGACAGGACGGGGGACCCAGTACTTC. This codes for CASSPWTGRGTQYF.

The J gene is TRBJ1-5, the V gene TRBV4-1; D uncertain. The length of the CDR3 is 14 residues. CDR1 and CDR2 from the germline V gene are MGHRA and YSYEKL. V was cut by 0 bases and J by 5 bases, with 8 bases left in between. CDR3 DNA sequence: TGCGCCAGCAGCCAAGAGGCCACTGATCAGCCCCAGCATTTT. As protein: CASSQEATDQPQHF.

This chain joins TRBV30 and TRBJ2-7, with D possibly being TRBD2 (5 bases). Trimming stripped 0 bases from V and 6 bases from J, with 9 bases between. CDR1 GTSNPN and CDR2 SVGIG come from the germline V gene (reference sequence). The CDR3 totals 12 residues. The CDR3 loop reads CAWSVSRAEQYF. The CDR3 DNA reads TGTGCCTGGAGTGTCTCGAGGGCCGAGCAGTACTTC.

This clone showed up many times. V gene TRBV2 combines with J gene TRBJ1-1, with unresolved D. The CDR3 consists of 15 residues. Germline-derived CDR1 and CDR2 are SNHLY and FYNNEI. Trimming shortened V by 5 bases and J by 1 base, and 14 bases separated the two germline ends. The CDR3 region has the DNA TGTGCCAGCAGTAACCGAAGACCTGAGAACACTGAAGCTTTCTTT. Protein sequence: CASSNRRPENTEAFF.